The 23 T cell receptor beta chains below were found in one sample sequenced in a study of T cells in Graves' hyperthyroidism and ophthalmopathy. TCR beta CDR3 sequences were amplified from RNA transcripts. The study used the HTBI primer set for a first-round RT-PCR of the TCR CDR3. Using its own MiXCR run on the multiplex PCR reads, TCRdb lists one record per CDR3 protein. The data hold about half a million distinct CDR3 sequences, with 16% observed a single time. Sequencing was done on a sample of blood. Every receptor here comes from a woman younger than 45 with Graves' ophthalmopathy.

This clonotype was observed at least ten times. The gene calls are TRBV13 and TRBJ2-1; no reliable D call. V lost 5 bases and J 0 bases, leaving 8 bases between the germline ends. This CDR3 comprises 14 residues. Germline V CDR1 and CDR2: PRHDT, FYEKMQ (reference sequence). CDR3 sequence reads: CASSPQLSYNEQFF. CDR3 in DNA: TGTGCCAGCAGCCCCCAGCTCTCCTACAATGAGCAGTTCTTC.

This clonotype was seen repeatedly, ten times or more. V gene TRBV20-1 combines with J gene TRBJ2-2, with 9 bases identical to TRBD1. The CDR3 contains 16 residues. V gave up 0 bases and J gave up 6 bases; unmatched junction bases: 8. Germline V gene sequence: CDR1 DFQATT, CDR2 SNEGSKA (reference sequence). Here the CDR3 DNA reads TGCAGTGCTAGAGATCCTTGGGACAGGGAGGCCGGGGAGCTGTTTTTT. This sequence encodes CSARDPWDREAGELFF.

The chain employs TRBV24-1 and TRBJ2-1; perhaps TRBD1 as D (5 bases). This CDR3 comprises 14 residues. Germline lookup yields CDR1 KGHDR and CDR2 SFDVKD. V was clipped by 7 bases and J by 3 bases, with 12 bases between them. As DNA, the CDR3 is TGTGCCACCAGCGACACAGGATTCTACAATGAGCAGTTCTTC. It is translated as CATSDTGFYNEQFF.

This chain links TRBV7-2 with TRBJ2-1, with 7 bases lining up with TRBD2. The CDR3 totals 17 residues. CDR1 is SGHTA, CDR2 FQGNSA, per germline. J gave up 0 bases and V 5 bases, and 10 bases lay outside the gene matches. As DNA, the CDR3 is TGTGCCAGCAGCCCACTCGGGGCGGGGGACTCCTACAATGAGCAGTTCTTC. This codes for CASSPLGAGDSYNEQFF.

This clonotype was recorded many times. V usage is TRBV20-1 and J usage is TRBJ2-1; 10 nucleotides match TRBD1. Germline-derived CDR1 and CDR2 are DFQATT and SNEGSKA (reference sequence). The V gene end was trimmed by 4 bases and the J gene end by 9 bases; junction bases not matched to a gene: 3. This CDR3 has 12 residues. The CDR3 nucleotides are TGCAGTGCTACCGGGACAGGGGTTGAGCAGTTCTTC. Residues: CSATGTGVEQFF.

This clonotype was picked up a small number of times. This chain uses TRBV9 with TRBJ2-1; D is undetermined. The germline gives CDR1 SGDLS, CDR2 YYNGEE. CDR3 length: 15 residues. Deletions cut 4 bases from V and 8 bases from J, with 19 bases between. CDR3 sequence: CASSPSRSYFDEQFF. Written as DNA, the CDR3 is TGTGCCAGCAGCCCCTCCAGGTCTTATTTCGATGAGCAGTTCTTC.

The sample holds many counts of this clonotype. V gene TRBV28 combines with J gene TRBJ2-7; 12 positions agree with TRBD2. Germline assignment: CDR1 MDHEN and CDR2 SYDVKM. CDR3 length: 14 residues. The J segment lost 1 base and the V segment lost 8 bases, leaving 3 bases of the junction unmatched. The CDR3 here is CASALAGGSYEQYF. The CDR3 region has the DNA TGTGCCAGCGCCCTAGCGGGAGGGTCCTACGAGCAGTACTTC.

This clonotype was counted at least ten times. The chain uses TRBV5-1 and TRBJ2-1, with 9 positions matching TRBD1. The CDR3 is 15 amino acids. Germline lookup yields CDR1 SGHRS and CDR2 YFSETQ. After removal of 2 bases from V and 1 base from J, the junction contained 1 base not matched to a gene. The CDR3 region has the DNA TGCGCCAGCAGCTTCGGACAGGGGTCCTACAATGAGCAGTTCTTC. It yields the protein CASSFGQGSYNEQFF.

This clonotype showed up just a few times. J is TRBJ1-1 and V is TRBV20-1, with a possible D match to TRBD1 (5 bases). The CDR3 has 17 amino acids. V was pared by 2 bases and J by 0 bases, with 19 bases between. CDR1 and CDR2 (germline): DFQATT, SNEGSKA (reference sequence). The CDR3 sequence: CSARLTPRQLMNTEAFF. The DNA of the CDR3 is TGCAGTGCTAGACTTACTCCTAGACAGCTCATGAACACTGAAGCTTTCTTT.

This clonotype was counted many times. V is TRBV7-2 and J is TRBJ2-3, with D tentatively TRBD2 (5 bases). The germline gives CDR1 SGHTA, CDR2 FQGNSA. The CDR3 length is 16 residues. Trimming left V 8 bases short and J 2 bases short, with 20 bases between. The CDR3 DNA reads TGTGCCAGCGAGTCTACAGTAGCGCAGTACACAGATACGCAGTATTTT. This gives the protein CASESTVAQYTDTQYF.

The chain is built from TRBV28 and TRBJ2-1, with 13 positions matching TRBD2. This CDR3 contains 17 residues. The V and J ends lost 7 bases and 10 bases, in that order; junction bases with no gene match: 16. Germline CDR1 and CDR2: MDHEN and SYDVKM. CDR3 in DNA: TGTGCCAGCAAGGAGGGATCCGGGACTAGCGGGACCCCAGAGCAGTTCTTC. It translates to CASKEGSGTSGTPEQFF. Supplemented by reference TRBV28 and TRBJ2-1, the full variable domain reads DVKVTQSSRYLVKRTGEKVFLECVQDMDHENMFWYRQDPGLGLRLIYFSYDVKMKEKGDIPEGYSVSREKKERFSLILESASTNQTSMYLCASKEGSGTSGTPEQFFGPGTRLTVL.

This clonotype appeared a few times. The chain combines TRBV7-3 with TRBJ2-7; 7 bases match TRBD1. The V segment lost 2 bases and the J segment 6 bases; nucleotides outside the gene matches: 4. The CDR3 has 13 residues. The germline CDR1 and CDR2 sequences are SGHTA and FQGTGA. The CDR3 nucleotides are TGTGCCAGCAGCTTATCAACAGGGGCCGAGCAGTACTTC. Its translation: CASSLSTGAEQYF. The entire variable domain, with the rest obtained from reference TRBV7-3 and TRBJ2-7, is as follows: GAGVSQTPSNKVTEKGKYVELRCDPISGHTALYWYRQSLGQGPEFLIYFQGTGAADDSGLPNDRFFAVRPEGSVSTLKIQRTERGDSAVYLCASSLSTGAEQYFGPGTRLTVT.

This clonotype was detected ten times or more. The CDR3 sequence is CASSSGETQYF. In DNA, the CDR3 is TGTGCCAGCAGTTCAGGGGAGACCCAGTACTTC. The chain has TRBV7-2 and TRBJ2-5, with D possibly being TRBD1 (5 bases). This CDR3 spans 11 amino acids. Trimming left V 6 bases short and J 5 bases short, with 7 bases between. Germline CDR1 reads SGHTA; CDR2 reads FQGNSA.

This clonotype was detected ten times or more. The chain employs TRBV30 and TRBJ2-2; D is undetermined. Germline values: CDR1 GTSNPN, CDR2 SVGIG (reference sequence). V gave up 3 bases and J gave up 4 bases, with 15 bases separating them. This CDR3 is 15 amino acids long. The CDR3 reads CAWRKESTGTGELFF. The DNA for the CDR3 is TGTGCCTGGAGGAAGGAGTCTACGGGCACCGGGGAGCTGTTTTTT.

J is TRBJ2-1 and V is TRBV25-1, with 11 nucleotides matching TRBD2. The CDR3 covers 16 residues. In germline, CDR1 is MGHDK, CDR2 SYGVNS. Trimming at V came to 2 bases and at J to 4 bases, leaving 4 bases not matched to a gene. In DNA form, the CDR3 reads TGTGCCAGCAGTGAACACCTAGCGGGAGGATACAATGAGCAGTTCTTC. Translated: CASSEHLAGGYNEQFF. The whole variable domain, remainder taken from reference TRBV25-1 and TRBJ2-1, is EADIYQTPRYLVIGTGKKITLECSQTMGHDKMYWYQQDPGMELHLIHYSYGVNSTEKGDLSSESTVSRIRTEHFPLTLESARPSHTSQYLCASSEHLAGGYNEQFFGPGTRLTVL.

This clonotype occurred a few times. The J gene is TRBJ2-3, the V gene TRBV9; D ambiguous. With 4 bases removed from V and 8 bases from J, the gap between germline ends came to 11 bases. The CDR3 is 12 residues long. Looked up from germline, CDR1 is SGDLS and CDR2 is YYNGEE. The CDR3 here is CASSSSERTQYF. CDR3 nucleotide sequence: TGTGCCAGCAGCTCCTCGGAGCGTACGCAGTATTTT.

This clonotype was found many times. DNA of the CDR3: TGCAGTGCTAGAGGAGGAGGGCAGCCCCAGCATTTT. It yields the protein CSARGGGQPQHF. The V call is TRBV20-1, the J call TRBJ1-5; D unresolved. V lost 1 base and J 7 bases, leaving 8 bases between the germline ends. This CDR3 region has 12 residues. Germline loops: CDR1 DFQATT, CDR2 SNEGSKA (reference sequence).

At least ten counts were recorded for this clonotype. V is TRBV19 and J is TRBJ2-3; either TRBD1 or TRBD2 may supply D (6 bases each). V dropped 6 bases and J dropped 2 bases, with 12 bases sitting between them. The CDR3 totals 14 residues. Germline V gene sequence: CDR1 LNHDA, CDR2 SQIVND (reference sequence). The CDR3 DNA reads TGTGCCAGTAGGAAGGGGGGAGACACAGATACGCAGTATTTT. The encoded protein is CASRKGGDTDTQYF.

This clonotype has ten or more counts. The J gene is TRBJ2-1, the V gene TRBV3-1; a possible D gene is TRBD2 (7 bases). Per germline, CDR1 LGHDT and CDR2 YNNKEL (reference sequence). The V and J ends lost 4 bases and 2 bases respectively, with 15 bases between them. The CDR3 totals 16 residues. CDR3 sequence: CASSPTVGGPYNEQFF. In DNA form, the CDR3 reads TGTGCCAGCAGCCCCACAGTGGGGGGGCCCTACAATGAGCAGTTCTTC.

Many counts were recorded for this clonotype. The gene calls are TRBV20-1 and TRBJ2-1; possibly TRBD1 for D (7 bases). Germline V gene sequence: CDR1 DFQATT, CDR2 SNEGSKA (reference sequence). The CDR3 consists of 23 residues. The V and J ends lost 0 bases and 0 bases respectively, with 33 bases between them. CDR3 sequence (DNA): TGCAGTGCTAGAGATCTATTTCCCCGGGGGACAGCAACCAACACTAGCTCCTACAATGAGCAGTTCTTC. This gives the protein CSARDLFPRGTATNTSSYNEQFF.

The rearrangement links TRBV6-1 to TRBJ2-5; 8 nucleotides align to TRBD1. V was pared by 5 bases and J by 1 base, with 0 bases of the junction left unmatched. This CDR3 has 13 amino acids. CDR1 and CDR2 (germline): MNHNS, SASEGT. The CDR3 DNA is TGTGCCAGCAGTCAGGGGGCCCAAGAGACCCAGTACTTC. It translates to CASSQGAQETQYF.

The chain carries TRBV19 and TRBJ2-5; no definite D call. V was cut by 5 bases and J by 3 bases, with 10 bases left in between. The V gene's germline CDR1 is LNHDA and CDR2 SQIVND (reference sequence). The CDR3 totals 13 residues. The CDR3 spells CASSYGAEETQYF. The DNA of the CDR3 is TGTGCCAGTAGTTACGGAGCTGAAGAGACCCAGTACTTC.

The chain uses TRBV4-3 and TRBJ1-1; no firm D call. The CDR3 length is 14 residues. V was pared by 0 bases and J by 4 bases, with 9 bases between. Germline lookup yields CDR1 LGHNA and CDR2 YSLEER. CDR3 in DNA: TGCGCCAGCAGCCAAGATGGCATGGGCACTGAAGCTTTCTTT. It codes for CASSQDGMGTEAFF.